The clone carrying this T cell receptor (beta chain) occurred a few times. Its antigen remains unidentified. Patients with a history of autoimmune disease or on systemic immunosuppression were excluded. The data belong to a study of OX40 agonist ivuxolimab in advanced cancers. Study-wide context: People in dose escalation had one of these cancers: hepatocellular carcinoma, melanoma, renal cell or head and neck cancer. Partial responses were achieved by three patients, one with hepatocellular carcinoma and two with cutaneous melanoma.

General observations from the study: Circulating CD4+ and CD8+ T cells showed clonal expansion by week 6 at 0.1 to 3.0 mg/kg.

Libraries were prepared by immunoSEQ multiplex PCR; TCRdb keeps only in-frame clonotypes and omits some of them. In the table there are approximately 100,000 clones, 80% to 95% of which are singletons. Trimming took 0 bases from V and 4 from J; bases not matched to a gene: 5. The CDR3 has 15 residues. Looked up from germline, CDR1 is SGHRS and CDR2 is YFSETQ. This material consisted of CD4+ or CD8+ T cells sorted from blood, taken in a trial of the OX40 agonist ivuxolimab. This clonotype was sampled from an adult with an advanced solid tumor such as melanoma, head and neck, liver or kidney cancer. The chain carries TRBV5-1 and TRBJ2-5, with 8 bases aligning to TRBD1. CDR3 loop: CASSLGQGSAETQYF. The CDR3, as DNA: TGCGCCAGCAGCTTGGGACAGGGGTCGGCAGAGACCCAGTACTTC.